This is a list of T cell receptor beta chains from one sample in a study of CD8 T cells in Susac syndrome. TCRdb re-derived calls from the immunoSEQ multiplex PCR reads in MiXCR, one entry per CDR3 protein. The sample yields about 210,000 distinct CDR3 sequences, about 95% seen once. Sequenced material: CD4+ T cells from PBMCs. All receptors derive from a human donor with multiple sclerosis. The conserved cysteine and the conserved F or W are not part of the CDR3 here.

TRBV7-9	TRBJ2-7	ASSRPGQGSYEQY
TRBV6-1	TRBJ2-7	ASSQRRGTANTLYEQY
TRBV15	TRBJ1-5	ATSRDPGRGDQPQH
TRBV7-9	TRBJ1-3	ASSLGAGNTIY
TRBV12-3/TRBV12-4	TRBJ2-1	ASTPTSASYNEQF
TRBV20-1	TRBJ2-3	SARDLGSRVADTQY
TRBV20-1	TRBJ2-7	SARVPWASAEQY
TRBV7-2	TRBJ2-2	ASSSTRDTGELF
TRBV7-2	TRBJ2-2	ASSLGAAFGELF
TRBV5-4	TRBJ2-2	ASSLGSKGTGELF
TRBV12-3/TRBV12-4	TRBJ2-5	ASSQTGPETQY
TRBV11-2	TRBJ1-2	ASRQGRGHGYT
TRBV28	TRBJ2-1	ASSLSRGAYNEQF
TRBV5-6	TRBJ1-1	ASSPRDRAAF
TRBV2	TRBJ2-7	ASRGQTYEQY
TRBV4-2	TRBJ2-1	ASSQGVVMLYNEQF
TRBV2	TRBJ2-5	ASSLLDQTQY
TRBV7-9	TRBJ2-7	ASSSRLAGRQEQY
TRBV5-4	TRBJ2-5	ASSFSGTQY
TRBV7-2	TRBJ2-7	ASSLFRSGYEQY
TRBV28	TRBJ2-4	ASTVSGRAHNIQY
TRBV14	TRBJ2-7	ASSPNRQGPQY
TRBV9	TRBJ2-5	ASSVGTGETQY
TRBV6-6	TRBJ2-1	ASSYIPSLLYNEQF
TRBV30	TRBJ2-5	AWSVNERETQY
TRBV29-1	TRBJ2-3	SVLQGADTQY
TRBV3-1	TRBJ2-7	ASSPLRASYEQY
TRBV6-6	TRBJ1-1	ASSYSMLNTEAF
TRBV2	TRBJ2-5	ASSTTVYQETQY
TRBV9	TRBJ2-5	ASSVQAGQETQY
TRBV14	TRBJ2-1	ASSQTHLAGGHNEQF
TRBV7-2	TRBJ2-7	ASSAGLAGAGQY